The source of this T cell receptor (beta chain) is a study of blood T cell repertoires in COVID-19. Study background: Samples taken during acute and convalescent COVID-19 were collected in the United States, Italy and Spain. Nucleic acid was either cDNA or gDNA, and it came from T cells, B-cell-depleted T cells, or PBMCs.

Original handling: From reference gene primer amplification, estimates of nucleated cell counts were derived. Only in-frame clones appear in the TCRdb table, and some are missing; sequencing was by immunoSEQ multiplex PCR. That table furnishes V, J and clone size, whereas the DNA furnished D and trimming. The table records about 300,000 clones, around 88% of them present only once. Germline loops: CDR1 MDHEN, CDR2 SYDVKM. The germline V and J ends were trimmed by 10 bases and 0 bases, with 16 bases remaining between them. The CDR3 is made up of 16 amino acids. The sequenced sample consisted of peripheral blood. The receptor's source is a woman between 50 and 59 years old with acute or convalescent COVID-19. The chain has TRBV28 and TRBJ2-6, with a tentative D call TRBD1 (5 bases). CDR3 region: CATHLGPSSGANVLTF. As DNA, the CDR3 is TGTGCCACCCATCTGGGGCCTAGCTCTGGGGCCAACGTCCTGACTTTC.